What follows describes a single T cell receptor (beta chain). The antigen remains undetermined. The sorted Tregs were CD4+CD25+CD127-/low cells. Overall study findings and caveats: Tumor Treg TCRs overlapped most with tumor naive CD4+ cells. Tumor memory CD4+ T cell TCR gene usage was found to cluster with blood and lymph node memory CD4+ cells and with lymph node naive CD4+ cells.

Constant-region reverse primers amplified full-length variable regions, followed by semi-nested Nested Universal Primer A PCR. TCRdb redid the calling of the 5' RACE reads with MiXCR, one entry per CDR3 protein. Among more than 55,000 distinct CDR3 sequences listed, about 25% were seen once. The source of this sequence is a female donor with breast cancer. Input material: tumor-infiltrating Tregs sorted from the breast tumor.

CDR3 nucleotides: TGCGCCAGCAGAAAAGGGGTCTCTCGGACTGAAGCTTTCTTT. Its protein product is CASRKGVSRTEAFF. The chain couples TRBV5-1 to TRBJ1-1, with D maybe TRBD1 (5 bases). V was trimmed by 5 bases and J by 5 bases, leaving 16 bases between them. The CDR3 is 14 amino acids. Germline values: CDR1 SGHRS, CDR2 YFSETQ.